Following are 27 T cell receptor beta chains from one sample sequenced in a study of CXCR3-negative and CXCR3-positive naive CD8 T cells. Researchers prepared the TRB cDNA libraries using 5' RACE with UMI labels. TCRdb reprocessed the 5' RACE reads and stores each CDR3 protein as one record, lacking DNA. There are about 90,000 distinct CDR3 sequences in the sample, with 0.95% to 1.4% held by the top ten. The material sequenced was naive CXCR3- CD8+ T cells from blood. Sample subset: CD45RO-CCR7+CD27+CD95- naive CD8+ T cells lacking CXCR3 (TNR3-). The source is a human donor in good health. Some clones in this sample may be carry-over from other donors' samples.

The chain has TRBV3-1 and TRBJ2-1; lacking DNA, the TRBD2 call made by TCRdb goes unchecked. Germline lookup yields CDR1 LGHDT and CDR2 YNNKEL (reference sequence). The length of the CDR3 is 15 residues. CDR3 in amino acids: CASSQDGTSPYEQFF.

CDR3: CASRRLAGSTDTQYF. This chain joins TRBV7-8 and TRBJ2-3; absent DNA, TCRdb's TRBD2 call cannot be checked. CDR1 SGHVS and CDR2 FQNEAQ come from the germline V gene. The CDR3 length is 15 residues.

J is TRBJ2-7 and V is TRBV6-5; the D call of TRBD1 rests on TCRdb alone, since no DNA is present to check it. The CDR3 contains 14 residues. The germline V gene has CDR1 MNHEY and CDR2 SVGAGI. This CDR3 is CASRPGTGPYEQYF.

The CDR3 sequence is CASGETGGMGEQYF. The rearrangement links TRBV7-3 to TRBJ2-7; the D call from TCRdb, TRBD1, cannot be confirmed without DNA. CDR3 length: 14 residues. CDR1 is SGHTA, CDR2 FQGTGA, per germline.

This chain connects TRBV29-1 to TRBJ2-7. Germline values: CDR1 SQVTM, CDR2 ANQGSEA. CDR3 length: 13 amino acids. The CDR3: CSVEAESSYEQYF.

The rearrangement uses TRBV20-1 and TRBJ2-2; no DNA is available, so the TRBD1 call from TCRdb remains unchecked. Germline CDR1 is DFQATT and CDR2 is SNEGSKA (reference sequence). This CDR3 region has 14 residues. CDR3 sequence: CSAPPLKMAGELFF.

The V and J genes are TRBV12-3 or TRBV12-4 and TRBJ1-3; lacking DNA, the TRBD1 call made by TCRdb goes unchecked. This CDR3 contains 14 residues. The CDR3 reads CASGAEGTGNTIYF.

This chain joins TRBV12-3 or TRBV12-4 and TRBJ1-3. This CDR3 is 12 amino acids long. CDR3 region: CASSFDRNTIYF.

CDR3 region: CASSLAVRGGAINYGYTF. This chain links TRBV7-2 with TRBJ1-2; absent DNA, TCRdb's TRBD1 call cannot be checked. CDR3 length: 18 residues. Per germline, CDR1 SGHTA and CDR2 FQGNSA.

The gene calls are TRBV6-5 and TRBJ2-4; TCRdb gives TRBD1 as the D gene, but with no DNA this cannot be confirmed. The CDR3 has 17 residues. Germline values: CDR1 MNHEY, CDR2 SVGAGI. CDR3 protein: CASREGSGVQGRNIQYF.

The chain uses TRBV15 and TRBJ2-5; the D gene TCRdb calls, TRBD1, cannot be checked with no DNA. The CDR3 length is 13 residues. Germline V gives CDR1 LNHNV, CDR2 YYDKDF (reference sequence). This CDR3 is CATSLGGVETQYF.

The chain employs TRBV6-5 and TRBJ2-1; the D call of TRBD1 rests on TCRdb alone, since no DNA is present to check it. Germline CDR1 is MNHEY and CDR2 is SVGAGI. The CDR3 sequence is 14 residues long. CDR3 loop: CASSLGTLYNEQFF.

The chain joins TRBV19 to TRBJ2-2; TCRdb lists TRBD2, though no DNA is available to test this call. CDR1 is LNHDA, CDR2 SQIVND, per germline (reference sequence). This CDR3 comprises 16 residues. This CDR3 reads CASSTGLASNTGELFF. Full variable domain (remainder filled in from reference TRBV19 and TRBJ2-2): DGGITQSPKYLFRKEGQNVTLSCEQNLNHDAMYWYRQDPGQGLRLIYYSQIVNDFQKGDIAEGYSVSREKKESFPLTVTSAQKNPTAFYLCASSTGLASNTGELFFGEGSRLTVL.

The chain recombines TRBV9 with TRBJ1-3; checking the TCRdb D call of TRBD1 is not possible without DNA. The germline V gene has CDR1 SGDLS and CDR2 YYNGEE. This CDR3 spans 17 amino acids. This CDR3 reads CASSVELGRQAGNTIYF.

The gene calls are TRBV5-6 and TRBJ2-1; the TCRdb D gene call, TRBD1, has no DNA to confirm it. The V gene's germline CDR1 is SGHDT and CDR2 YYEEEE. The length of the CDR3 is 16 residues. The CDR3 loop is CASSDEPGFSYNEQFF.

V usage is TRBV7-9 and J usage is TRBJ2-5; with no DNA, the TCRdb D assignment of TRBD1 cannot be verified. The length of the CDR3 is 15 residues. Germline-derived CDR1 and CDR2 are SEHNR and FQNEAQ (reference sequence). CDR3 residues: CASSPRDRGEETQYF. The full variable domain, with the rest looked up from reference TRBV7-9 and TRBJ2-5, is DTGVSQNPRHKITKRGQNVTFRCDPISEHNRLYWYRQTLGQGPEFLTYFQNEAQLEKSRLLSDRFSAERPKGSFSTLEIQRTEQGDSAMYLCASSPRDRGEETQYFGPGTRLLVL.

The chain couples TRBV3-1 to TRBJ1-2; the TRBD1 assignment by TCRdb is unverifiable without DNA. Germline-derived CDR1 and CDR2 are LGHDT and YNNKEL (reference sequence). The CDR3 extends over 15 amino acids. CDR3 residues: CASSQGSGTYYGYTF.

V is TRBV28 and J is TRBJ2-5; TCRdb proposes TRBD1, but this gene call is untestable without DNA. This CDR3 has 14 amino acids. In germline, CDR1 is MDHEN, CDR2 SYDVKM. CDR3 amino acids: CASVLTGGVETQYF.

The chain has TRBV3-1 and TRBJ2-2; TCRdb calls TRBD1, which cannot be checked without DNA. This CDR3 spans 16 amino acids. Germline V lookup: CDR1 LGHDT, CDR2 YNNKEL (reference sequence). The CDR3 here is CASSQAGTTTDGELFF. Full variable domain (missing parts from reference TRBV3-1 and TRBJ2-2): DTAVSQTPKYLVTQMGNDKSIKCEQNLGHDTMYWYKQDSKKFLKIMFSYNNKELIINETVPNRFSPKSPDKAHLNLHINSLELGDSAVYFCASSQAGTTTDGELFFGEGSRLTVL.

The chain uses TRBV6-6 and TRBJ2-7; absent DNA, TCRdb's TRBD2 call cannot be checked. The CDR3 is 20 residues long. Germline CDR1 reads MNHNY; CDR2 reads SVGAGI (reference sequence). The CDR3 loop is CASSPQTLTWRAQTPGEQYF.

The chain joins TRBV5-1 to TRBJ2-7; TCRdb's D call, TRBD1, is unchecked because there is no DNA. This CDR3 has 13 amino acids. Germline assignment: CDR1 SGHRS and CDR2 YFSETQ. The chain's CDR3 is CASSLGQGDEQYF. Looking up the rest from reference TRBV5-1 and TRBJ2-7 gives the full variable domain: KAGVTQTPRYLIKTRGQQVTLSCSPISGHRSVSWYQQTPGQGLQFLFEYFSETQRNKGNFPGRFSGRQFSNSRSEMNVSTLELGDSALYLCASSLGQGDEQYFGPGTRLTVT.

The chain links TRBV4-3 to TRBJ2-7; TCRdb lists TRBD2, though no DNA is available to test this call. In germline, CDR1 is LGHNA, CDR2 YSLEER. The CDR3 length is 16 residues. This chain's CDR3 is CASSQDSSGDSYEQYF.

This chain joins TRBV6-6 and TRBJ2-7; TCRdb gives TRBD1 as the D gene, but with no DNA this cannot be confirmed. The CDR3 runs 14 residues. Germline lookup yields CDR1 MNHNY and CDR2 SVGAGI (reference sequence). The CDR3 reads CASSSQNRVYEQYF.

V and J are TRBV28 and TRBJ1-2. The germline CDR1 and CDR2 sequences are MDHEN and SYDVKM. The length of the CDR3 is 14 residues. The CDR3 loop is CASNLRADPYGYTF.

The chain joins TRBV6-5 to TRBJ2-2; the D call from TCRdb, TRBD1, cannot be confirmed without DNA. The CDR3 length is 14 residues. In germline, CDR1 is MNHEY, CDR2 SVGAGI. CDR3: CASSYGQGSGELFF.

V usage is TRBV5-1 and J usage is TRBJ2-1. Germline lookup yields CDR1 SGHRS and CDR2 YFSETQ. There are 14 residues in the CDR3. The chain's CDR3 is CASSLAPGVDEQFF.

The rearrangement uses TRBV29-1 and TRBJ2-1. Germline-derived CDR1 and CDR2 are SQVTM and ANQGSEA. This CDR3 region has 12 residues. This CDR3 is CSVVDLYNEQFF.